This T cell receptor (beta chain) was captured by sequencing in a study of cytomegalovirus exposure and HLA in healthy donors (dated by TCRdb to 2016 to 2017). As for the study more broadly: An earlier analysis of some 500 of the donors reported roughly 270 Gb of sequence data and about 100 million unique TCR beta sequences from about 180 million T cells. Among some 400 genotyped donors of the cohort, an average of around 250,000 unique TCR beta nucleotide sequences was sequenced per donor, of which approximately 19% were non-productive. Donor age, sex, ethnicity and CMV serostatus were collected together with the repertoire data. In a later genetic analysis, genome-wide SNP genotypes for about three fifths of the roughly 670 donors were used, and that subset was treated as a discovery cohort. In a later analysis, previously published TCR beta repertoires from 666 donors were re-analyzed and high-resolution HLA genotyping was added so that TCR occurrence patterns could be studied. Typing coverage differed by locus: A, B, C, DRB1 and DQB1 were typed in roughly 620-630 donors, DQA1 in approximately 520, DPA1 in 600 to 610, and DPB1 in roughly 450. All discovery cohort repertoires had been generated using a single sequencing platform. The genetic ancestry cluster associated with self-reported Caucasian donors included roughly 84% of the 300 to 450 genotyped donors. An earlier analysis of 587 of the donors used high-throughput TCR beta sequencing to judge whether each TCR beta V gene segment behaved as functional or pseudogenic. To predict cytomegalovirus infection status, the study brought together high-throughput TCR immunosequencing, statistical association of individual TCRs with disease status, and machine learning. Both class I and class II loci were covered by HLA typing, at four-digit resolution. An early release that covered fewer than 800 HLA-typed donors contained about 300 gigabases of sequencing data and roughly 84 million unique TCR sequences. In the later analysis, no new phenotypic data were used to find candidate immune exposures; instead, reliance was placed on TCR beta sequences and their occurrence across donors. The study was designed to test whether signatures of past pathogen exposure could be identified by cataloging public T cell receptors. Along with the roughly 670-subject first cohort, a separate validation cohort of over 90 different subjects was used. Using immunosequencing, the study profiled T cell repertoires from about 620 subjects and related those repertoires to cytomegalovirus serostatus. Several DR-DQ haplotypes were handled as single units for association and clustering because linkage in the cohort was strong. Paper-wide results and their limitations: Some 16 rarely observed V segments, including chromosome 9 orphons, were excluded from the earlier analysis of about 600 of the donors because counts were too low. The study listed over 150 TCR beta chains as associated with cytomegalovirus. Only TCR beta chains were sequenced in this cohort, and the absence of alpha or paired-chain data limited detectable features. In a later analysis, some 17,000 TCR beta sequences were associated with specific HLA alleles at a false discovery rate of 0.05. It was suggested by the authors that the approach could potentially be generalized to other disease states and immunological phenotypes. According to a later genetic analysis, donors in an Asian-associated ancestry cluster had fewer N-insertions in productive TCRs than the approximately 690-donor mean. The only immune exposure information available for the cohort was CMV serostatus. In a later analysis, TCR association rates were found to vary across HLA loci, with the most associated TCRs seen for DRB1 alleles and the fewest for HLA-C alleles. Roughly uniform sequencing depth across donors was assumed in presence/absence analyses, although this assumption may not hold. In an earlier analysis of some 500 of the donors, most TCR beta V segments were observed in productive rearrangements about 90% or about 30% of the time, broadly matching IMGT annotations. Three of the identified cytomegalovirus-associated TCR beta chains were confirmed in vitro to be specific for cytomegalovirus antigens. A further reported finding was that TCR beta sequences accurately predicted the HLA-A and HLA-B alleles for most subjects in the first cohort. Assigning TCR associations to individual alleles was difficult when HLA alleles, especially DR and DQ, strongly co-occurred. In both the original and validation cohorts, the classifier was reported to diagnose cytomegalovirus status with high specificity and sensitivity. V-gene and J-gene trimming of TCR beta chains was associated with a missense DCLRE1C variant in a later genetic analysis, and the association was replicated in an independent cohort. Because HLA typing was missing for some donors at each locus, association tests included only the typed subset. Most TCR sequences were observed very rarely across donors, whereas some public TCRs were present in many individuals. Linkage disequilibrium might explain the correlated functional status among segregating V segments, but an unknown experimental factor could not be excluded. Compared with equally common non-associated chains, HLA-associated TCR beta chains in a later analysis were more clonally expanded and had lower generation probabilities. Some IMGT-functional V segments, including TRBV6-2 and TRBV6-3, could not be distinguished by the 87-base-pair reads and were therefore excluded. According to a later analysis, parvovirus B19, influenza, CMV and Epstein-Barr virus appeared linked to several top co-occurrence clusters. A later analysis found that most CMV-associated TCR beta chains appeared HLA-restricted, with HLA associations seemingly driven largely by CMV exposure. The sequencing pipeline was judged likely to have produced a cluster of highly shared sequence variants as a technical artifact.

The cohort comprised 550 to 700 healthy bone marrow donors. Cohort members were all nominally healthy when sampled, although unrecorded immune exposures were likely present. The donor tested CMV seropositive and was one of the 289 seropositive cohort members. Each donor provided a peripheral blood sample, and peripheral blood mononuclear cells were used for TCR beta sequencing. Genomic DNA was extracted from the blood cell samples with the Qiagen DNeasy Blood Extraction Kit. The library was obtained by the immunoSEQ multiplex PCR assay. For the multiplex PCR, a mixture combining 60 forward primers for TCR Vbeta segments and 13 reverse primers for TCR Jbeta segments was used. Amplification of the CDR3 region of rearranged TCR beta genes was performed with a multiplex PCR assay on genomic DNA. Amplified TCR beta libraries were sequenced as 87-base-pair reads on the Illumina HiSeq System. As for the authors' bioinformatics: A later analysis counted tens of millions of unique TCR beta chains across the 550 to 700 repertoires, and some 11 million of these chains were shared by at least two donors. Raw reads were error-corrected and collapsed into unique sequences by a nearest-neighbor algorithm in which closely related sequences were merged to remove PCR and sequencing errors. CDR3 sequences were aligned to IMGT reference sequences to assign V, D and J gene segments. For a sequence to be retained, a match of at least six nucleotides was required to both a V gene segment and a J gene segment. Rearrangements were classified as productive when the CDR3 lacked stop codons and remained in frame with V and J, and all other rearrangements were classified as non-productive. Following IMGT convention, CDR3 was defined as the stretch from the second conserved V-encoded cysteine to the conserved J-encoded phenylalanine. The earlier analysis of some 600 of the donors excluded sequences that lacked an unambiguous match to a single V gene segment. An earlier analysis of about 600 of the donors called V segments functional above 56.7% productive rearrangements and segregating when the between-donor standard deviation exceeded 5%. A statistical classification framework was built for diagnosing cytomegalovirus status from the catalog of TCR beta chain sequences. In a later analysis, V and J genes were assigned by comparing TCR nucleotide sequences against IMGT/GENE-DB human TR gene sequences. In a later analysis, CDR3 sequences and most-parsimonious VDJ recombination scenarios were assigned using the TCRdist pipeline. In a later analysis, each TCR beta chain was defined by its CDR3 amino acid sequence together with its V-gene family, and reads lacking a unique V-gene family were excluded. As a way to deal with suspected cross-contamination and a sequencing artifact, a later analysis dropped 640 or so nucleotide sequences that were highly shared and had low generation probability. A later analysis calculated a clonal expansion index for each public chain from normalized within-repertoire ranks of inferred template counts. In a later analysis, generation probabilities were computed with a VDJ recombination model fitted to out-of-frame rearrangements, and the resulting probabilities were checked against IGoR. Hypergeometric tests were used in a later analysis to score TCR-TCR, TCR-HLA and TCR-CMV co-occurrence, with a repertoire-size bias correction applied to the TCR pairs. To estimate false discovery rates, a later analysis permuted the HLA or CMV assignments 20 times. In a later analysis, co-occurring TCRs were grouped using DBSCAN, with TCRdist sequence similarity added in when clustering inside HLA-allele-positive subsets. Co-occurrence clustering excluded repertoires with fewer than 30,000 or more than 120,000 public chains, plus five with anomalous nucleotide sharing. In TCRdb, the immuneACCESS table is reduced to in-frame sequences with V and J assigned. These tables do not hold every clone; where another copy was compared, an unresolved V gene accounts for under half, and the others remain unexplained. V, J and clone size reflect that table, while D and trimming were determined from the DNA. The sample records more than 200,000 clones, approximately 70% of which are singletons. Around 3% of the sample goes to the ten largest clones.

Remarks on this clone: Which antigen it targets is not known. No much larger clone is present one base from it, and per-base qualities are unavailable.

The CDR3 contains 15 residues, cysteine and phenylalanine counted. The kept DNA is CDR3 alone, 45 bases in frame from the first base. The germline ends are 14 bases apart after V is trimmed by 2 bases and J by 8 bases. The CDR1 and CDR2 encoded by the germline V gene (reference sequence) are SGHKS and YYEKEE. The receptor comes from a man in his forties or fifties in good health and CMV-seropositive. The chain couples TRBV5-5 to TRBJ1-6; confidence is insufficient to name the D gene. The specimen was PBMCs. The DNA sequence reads TGTGCCAGCAGCTTAGAGTTCGACACTTATTCACCCCTCCACTTT. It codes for CASSLEFDTYSPLHF.